Each of the 8 T cell receptor beta chains below was sequenced from the same sample in a study of regulatory and conventional T cells in RAG deficiency. Genomic DNA came from blood regulatory T cells gated CD4+ CD25-high CD127-low. Profiled with immunoSEQ multiplex PCR; TCRdb holds only in-frame clones, not every one. The sample contains some 19,000 clones, approximately 86% of which appear only once. These same records also appear under a second study, on regulatory T cells. Per that study: Amplification used 52 TRBV primers and 13 TRBJ primers.

The specimen sequenced was Tregs sorted from blood. All receptors derive from a human donor in good health.

This clone came up a few times. V usage is TRBV5-8 and J usage is TRBJ1-3; D not resolved. CDR1 is SGHTS and CDR2 is YDEGEE in the germline V gene. There are 17 residues in the CDR3. Trimming took 0 bases from V and 2 from J, leaving 15 bases between them. The CDR3 DNA reads TGTGCCAGCAGCTTGGCCTGGGGAGGGTCTACTGGAAACACCATATATTTT. Its protein is CASSLAWGGSTGNTIYF.

There are a few counts of this clone. The DNA of the CDR3 is TGCGCCAGCAGCCGTTTGGGACAGGGAGGGTACGAGCAGTACTTC. Translated: CASSRLGQGGYEQYF. The chain uses TRBV5-1 and TRBJ2-7, with 9 positions matching TRBD1. Germline loops: CDR1 SGHRS, CDR2 YFSETQ. Unmatched junction bases numbered 9, after V lost 4 bases and J lost 4 bases. This CDR3 has 15 residues.

The chain uses TRBV6-6 and TRBJ2-1; either TRBD1 or TRBD2 may fit D (6 bases each). CDR1 MNHNY and CDR2 SVGAGI come from the germline V gene (reference sequence). The CDR3 contains 15 residues. The V end was cut by 1 base, the J end by 7 bases, with 14 bases between. The DNA of the CDR3 is TGTGCCAGCAGTTACTTGGGGGGCCGGGGAAATGAGCAGTTCTTC. Protein sequence: CASSYLGGRGNEQFF.

This clone has more than one count but fewer than ten. V is TRBV19 and J is TRBJ1-4, with TRBD1 as a possible D gene (5 bases). The V end was cut by 6 bases, the J end by 3 bases, with 11 bases between. Germline CDR1 reads LNHDA; CDR2 reads SQIVND (reference sequence). The CDR3 has 14 residues. In DNA form, the CDR3 reads TGTGCCAGTAGCCGGGGACCGTCTAATGAAAAACTGTTTTTT. Residues: CASSRGPSNEKLFF. The whole variable domain, filled in from reference TRBV19 and TRBJ1-4, reads DGGITQSPKYLFRKEGQNVTLSCEQNLNHDAMYWYRQDPGQGLRLIYYSQIVNDFQKGDIAEGYSVSREKKESFPLTVTSAQKNPTAFYLCASSRGPSNEKLFFGSGTQLSVL.

This chain uses TRBV19 with TRBJ2-1, with D maybe TRBD2 (5 bases). The V end lost 7 bases, the J end lost 4 bases, and 11 bases lay between the germline ends. There are 13 residues in the CDR3. Germline lookup yields CDR1 LNHDA and CDR2 SQIVND (reference sequence). The chain's CDR3 is CASKSGTYNEQFF. As DNA, the CDR3 is TGTGCCAGTAAAAGCGGAACTTACAATGAGCAGTTCTTC. Full variable domain (rest looked up from reference TRBV19 and TRBJ2-1): DGGITQSPKYLFRKEGQNVTLSCEQNLNHDAMYWYRQDPGQGLRLIYYSQIVNDFQKGDIAEGYSVSREKKESFPLTVTSAQKNPTAFYLCASKSGTYNEQFFGPGTRLTVL.

This clone has only a few counts. The chain has TRBV19 and TRBJ1-4; possible D gene TRBD1, 6 bases. From germline, CDR1 is LNHDA and CDR2 SQIVND (reference sequence). Deletions cut 8 bases from V and 5 bases from J, with 9 bases between. There are 12 residues in the CDR3. Here the CDR3 reads CASSDRNEKLFF. CDR3 DNA: TGTGCCAGTTCGGACAGAAATGAAAAACTGTTTTTT. The complete variable domain, with remaining parts taken from reference TRBV19 and TRBJ1-4, reads DGGITQSPKYLFRKEGQNVTLSCEQNLNHDAMYWYRQDPGQGLRLIYYSQIVNDFQKGDIAEGYSVSREKKESFPLTVTSAQKNPTAFYLCASSDRNEKLFFGSGTQLSVL.

V usage is TRBV15 and J usage is TRBJ1-1; no reliable D call. The V gene's germline CDR1 is LNHNV and CDR2 YYDKDF (reference sequence). The V end was cut by 8 bases, the J end by 4 bases, with 14 bases between. The CDR3 contains 13 residues. The CDR3 DNA sequence: TGTGCCACCGGACGGGAAGGGCCCACTGAAGCTTTCTTT. Translating it yields CATGREGPTEAFF. Full variable domain (missing parts from reference TRBV15 and TRBJ1-1): DAMVIQNPRYQVTQFGKPVTLSCSQTLNHNVMYWYQQKSSQAPKLLFHYYDKDFNNEADTPDNFQSRRPNTSFCFLDIRSPGLGDTAMYLCATGREGPTEAFFGQGTRLTVV.

J is TRBJ1-6 and V is TRBV7-2; D unresolved. Germline loops: CDR1 SGHTA, CDR2 FQGNSA. The CDR3 consists of 14 residues. V was pared by 0 bases and J by 0 bases, with 0 bases between. For the CDR3, the DNA is TGTGCCAGCAGCTTAGCCTCCTATAATTCACCCCTCCACTTT. Amino acid sequence: CASSLASYNSPLHF.